This TCR beta chain was identified in a study of post-analysis software for immune sequencing data. Study overall: Included courses were relapsing-remitting and secondary progressive multiple sclerosis; progressive-relapsing multiple sclerosis was also included.

The ends were cut back, 3 bases at V and 4 bases at J, with 19 bases in the middle. The germline V gene has CDR1 MDHEN and CDR2 SYDVKM. The CDR3 runs 16 residues. Study-wide results and caveats: Included in a set of roughly five TRBV segments more frequent in patients than controls were TRBV5-6, TRBV5-1 and TRBV20-1.

About this clonotype: The target antigen is unknown.

Built from TCR beta cDNA, the libraries had unique molecular identifiers in them. One entry per CDR3 protein, called by TCRdb with MiXCR from the PCR reads. The sample records around 440,000 distinct CDR3 sequences, roughly 46% being singletons. This sequence was found in a girl aged 5 to 17 with multiple sclerosis. The J gene is TRBJ2-7, the V gene TRBV28; tentatively, D is TRBD1 (6 bases). What was sequenced was blood. The CDR3 DNA follows: TGTGCCAGCAGTTTGTACAGGGAAGCGAGAGAATACGAGCAGTACTTC. Encoded protein: CASSLYREAREYEQYF.